This TCR beta chain was retrieved from a study of Ad26.COV2.S vaccination and SARS-CoV-2 variants (dated by TCRdb to about 2021). Regarding the study in general: Vaccine-arm donors were drawn from COV1001, a multicentre, randomized, double-blind, placebo-controlled phase I-IIa trial of Ad26.COV2.S in healthy adults. Ad26.COV2.S was given intramuscularly at 5x10^10 or 1x10^11 viral particles, as a single shot or as two shots 56 days apart. TCRbeta repertoire sequencing served as the tool for gauging how specific and how broad the SARS-CoV-2-reactive T cell receptors were following Ad26.COV2.S vaccination. A total of 32 samples were included in the TCR-sequenced set, comprising roughly 19 Ad26.COV2.S vaccine recipients, 5 placebo recipients and 8 SARS-CoV-2 convalescent individuals. Trial participants were randomized into five groups of five, in which low-dose or high-dose Ad26.COV2.S was given once or twice, or placebo was given on both occasions. Blinding of investigators to trial group allocation was maintained during experiments and outcome assessment. Overall study results and their limits: It was noted by the authors that total T cell responses may have been underestimated by the TCR breadth and depth analyses. Non-spike TCR breadth was comparable between vaccine and placebo recipients, consistent with the vaccine containing only spike. The study was not powered to compare responses between vaccine doses or regimens. Spike-specific TCR breadth was higher in Ad26.COV2.S recipients than in placebo recipients (P = 0.0014). After vaccination, substantial breadth of spike-specific CD8+ and CD4+ T cell responses was reported.

The immunoSEQ Assay was used to sequence TCRbeta CDR3 regions. After extraction, genomic DNA underwent amplification by bias-controlled multiplex PCR, followed by high-throughput sequencing. Concerning the study's data processing: To quantify the absolute abundance of every unique TCRbeta CDR3 region, sequences were collapsed and filtered. T cell fraction was estimated by normalizing TCRbeta template counts to usable DNA, which was measured by amplifying reference genes present in all nucleated cells. Repertoire TCRs were annotated as SARS-CoV-2-specific by exact matching of V gene, CDR3 amino acid sequence and J gene to a known reactive TCR set. MIRA supplied the reference SARS-CoV-2 TCR set, which was filtered for enrichment in COVID-19-positive ImmuneCODE repertoires so that public or cross-reactive TCRs were removed. Using the MIRA antigens, annotated TCRs were further analysed by specific ORF or by position within an ORF. Breadth was defined as annotated unique rearrangements over total unique productive rearrangements; depth was the summed frequency of those rearrangements. Two-sided Wilcoxon rank-sum tests were applied when comparing TCR breadth between groups. TCRdb provides this immuneACCESS table in a form limited to in-frame rearrangements. Some clones are lacking; in checked studies, under half of them reflect an unresolved V gene, and why the rest are absent is not known. The V and J calls and the clone size are those of that table, but D and trimming were determined from the DNA. The sample includes some 340,000 clones, with 70% to 90% observed a single time. The ten largest clones capture approximately 1.9% of the sample.

About this clone itself: The specificity of this receptor is unknown. Per-nucleotide qualities are absent, and no much larger clonotype sits a single base away.

The CDR3 covers 15 residues, taking in both the cysteine and the phenylalanine. Of all the DNA, just the CDR3 is kept, 45 bases in frame from base 1. As encoded in the germline V gene, CDR1 is SGDLS while CDR2 is YYNGEE. For this chain, trimming is 0 bases at the V end and 9 bases at the J end, and the number of junction bases without a gene match is 9. Read against the paper, the sample's treatment or condition label means: some 20 received Ad26.COV2.S at low or high dose, single or two shots; roughly five received placebo; per-sample allocation not given. For vaccine and placebo recipients, the sequenced repertoires came from samples collected on day 63 after the first injection. In Cohort 1b, 25 adults aged 18-55 years were enrolled at a single site in Boston, USA, between 29 July and 7 August 2020. Ad26.COV2.S was a replication-incompetent adenovirus type 26 vector that expressed a prefusion-stabilized SARS-CoV-2 spike protein derived from the original Wuhan strain.

This TCR derives from a person between 18 and 60 years old who received the Ad26.COV2.S COVID-19 vaccine or a placebo. The source was peripheral blood, collected in a trial of Ad26.COV2.S vaccine versus placebo. The chain was built from TRBV9 and TRBJ2-1, and TRBD1 matches 7 of the central bases. CDR3 sequence: CASSVATGVQAEQFF. In nucleotides, the sequence is TGTGCCAGCAGCGTAGCTACAGGGGTTCAGGCTGAGCAGTTCTTC.